These 30 T cell receptor beta chains originate from one sample sequenced in a study of blood T cell repertoires in COVID-19. Sequencing was performed with immunoSEQ multiplex PCR; in TCRdb, only in-frame clones are kept and a portion is missing. Of about 670,000 clones in the sample, over 80% were seen once. Sequenced input: peripheral blood. The receptors were sampled from a woman aged 18-35 years with acute or convalescent COVID-19.

The chain is built from TRBV7-2 and TRBJ1-2; D is undetermined. The V end lost 5 bases, the J end lost 7 bases, and 8 bases lay between the germline ends. This CDR3 is 11 amino acids long. Germline values: CDR1 SGHTA, CDR2 FQGNSA. The CDR3 coding sequence is TGTGCCAGCAGCCGCAGTGCTGGCTACACCTTC. Translated: CASSRSAGYTF.

The V and J genes are TRBV7-3 and TRBJ2-7, with TRBD2 as a possible D gene (5 bases). V lost 1 base, J lost 4 bases, and 11 bases lay in between. CDR1 is SGHTA and CDR2 is FQGTGA in the germline V gene. This CDR3 contains 14 residues. The CDR3, as DNA: TGTGCCAGCAGCTTAAATGCGGGTCCTTACGAGCAGTACTTC. Its protein is CASSLNAGPYEQYF.

The gene calls are TRBV6-5 and TRBJ1-3; 7 positions agree with TRBD1. The junction had 5 bases not matched to a gene; V was cut back by 6 bases and J by 6 bases. CDR3 size: 13 residues. CDR1 and CDR2 from the germline V gene are MNHEY and SVGAGI. CDR3 bases: TGTGCCAGCAGCCGGGACAGTTTAAACACCATATATTTT. Protein product: CASSRDSLNTIYF.

This rearrangement joins TRBV7-8 to TRBJ2-7; TRBD1 aligns across 7 bases. V lost 0 bases to trimming and J lost 4 bases; unmatched junction nucleotides: 6. Germline V gene sequence: CDR1 SGHVS, CDR2 FQNEAQ. CDR3 length equals 15 residues. This CDR3 is CASSLARGQIYEQYF. The CDR3 DNA follows: TGTGCCAGCAGCTTAGCGAGGGGACAGATTTACGAGCAGTACTTC.

J is TRBJ2-7 and V is TRBV5-1; 9 nucleotides match TRBD1. This CDR3 has 17 amino acids. Germline V lookup: CDR1 SGHRS, CDR2 YFSETQ. The V gene end was trimmed by 0 bases and the J gene end by 1 base; junction bases not matched to a gene: 8. CDR3 bases: TGCGCCAGCAGCTTGGGGGGACAGGGAGGGTATTCCTACGAGCAGTACTTC. This sequence encodes CASSLGGQGGYSYEQYF.

The genes are TRBV3-1 (or the pseudogene TRBV3-2) and TRBJ2-2, with TRBD1 matching 8 bases. The CDR3 length is 16 residues. Trimming removed 1 base from V and 0 bases from J; junction bases left unmatched: 1. The germline CDR1 and CDR2 sequences are LGHDT and YNNKEL (reference sequence). The CDR3 bases are TGTGCCAGCAGCCAAGGGACAGGGTCGAACACCGGGGAGCTGTTTTTT. It translates to CASSQGTGSNTGELFF.

The rearrangement uses TRBV5-4 and TRBJ1-3; D is possibly TRBD1 (6 bases). There are 13 residues in the CDR3. The V end lost 6 bases, the J end lost 2 bases, and 9 bases lay between the germline ends. CDR1 and CDR2 from the germline V gene are SGHNT and YYREEE (reference sequence). In DNA, the CDR3 is TGTGCCAGCACCTCAGGGGCTGGAAACACCATATATTTT. Translated: CASTSGAGNTIYF.

The CDR3 reads CASRKSMNTEAFF. CDR3 DNA sequence: TGTGCCAGCAGGAAGAGCATGAACACTGAAGCTTTCTTT. The chain has TRBV12-3 or TRBV12-4 and TRBJ1-1; D remains unclear. The CDR3 spans 13 residues. Trimming left V 6 bases short and J 0 bases short, with 8 bases between.

The chain combines TRBV14 with TRBJ2-3; D is unclear. The germline V and J ends were trimmed by 1 base and 5 bases, with 7 bases remaining between them. This CDR3 contains 13 residues. CDR1 SGHDN and CDR2 FVKESK come from the germline V gene. The CDR3 protein is CASSQGGIDTQYF. The CDR3 DNA reads TGTGCCAGCAGCCAAGGCGGAATAGATACGCAGTATTTT.

The chain uses TRBV6-1 and TRBJ1-6, with unresolved D. Germline assignment: CDR1 MNHNS and CDR2 SASEGT. V was pared by 0 bases and J by 11 bases, with 11 bases between. The CDR3 runs to 14 residues. The CDR3 DNA is TGTGCCAGCAGTGAAGCCCTCCTTGAGGCACCCCTCCACTTT. As protein: CASSEALLEAPLHF.

The V call is TRBV5-1, the J call TRBJ1-2, with 8 bases identical to TRBD1. Trimming at V came to 0 bases and at J to 8 bases, leaving 9 bases not matched to a gene. Germline V gene sequence: CDR1 SGHRS, CDR2 YFSETQ. This CDR3 region has 15 residues. This CDR3 reads CASSLVGQGTGGYTF. The CDR3 DNA reads as TGCGCCAGCAGCTTGGTCGGACAGGGTACGGGGGGCTACACCTTC. Complete variable domain (other parts from reference TRBV5-1 and TRBJ1-2): KAGVTQTPRYLIKTRGQQVTLSCSPISGHRSVSWYQQTPGQGLQFLFEYFSETQRNKGNFPGRFSGRQFSNSRSEMNVSTLELGDSALYLCASSLVGQGTGGYTFGSGTRLTVV.

The chain employs TRBV6-6 and TRBJ1-1; D is uncertain. V was shortened by 5 bases and J by 2 bases, with 9 bases between the two germline ends. There are 13 residues in the CDR3. CDR1 is MNHNY, CDR2 SVGAGI, per germline (reference sequence). CDR3 loop: CASSTTDNTEAFF. Here the CDR3 DNA reads TGTGCCAGCAGTACCACAGACAACACTGAAGCTTTCTTT.

This chain uses TRBV19 with TRBJ1-2; D uncertain. This CDR3 is 14 amino acids long. The germline V gene has CDR1 LNHDA and CDR2 SQIVND (reference sequence). Trimming took 2 bases from V and 4 from J, leaving 11 bases between them. This CDR3 reads CASSIMAYTYGYTF. DNA for the CDR3: TGTGCCAGTAGTATAATGGCTTACACCTATGGCTACACCTTC.

The rearrangement uses TRBV5-1 and TRBJ2-7; D perhaps matches TRBD1 (6 bases). Germline CDR1 and CDR2: SGHRS and YFSETQ. The length of the CDR3 is 15 residues. V lost 3 bases, J lost 7 bases, and 20 bases lay in between. The CDR3 loop is CASSSFTRGIMEQYF. CDR3 coding DNA: TGCGCCAGCAGCTCATTTACCAGGGGTATAATGGAGCAGTACTTC. Combining the CDR3 with reference TRBV5-1 and TRBJ2-7 gives the whole variable domain KAGVTQTPRYLIKTRGQQVTLSCSPISGHRSVSWYQQTPGQGLQFLFEYFSETQRNKGNFPGRFSGRQFSNSRSEMNVSTLELGDSALYLCASSSFTRGIMEQYFGPGTRLTVT.

The chain is built from TRBV18 and TRBJ2-3; a weak D match, TRBD1 (5 bases). This CDR3 has 14 residues. V was pared by 3 bases and J by 4 bases, with 11 bases between. Per the germline V gene, CDR1 is KGHSH and CDR2 is LQKENI. The CDR3 reads CASSPGLGADTQYF. In nucleotides, the CDR3 is TGTGCCAGCTCACCGGGCCTAGGGGCAGATACGCAGTATTTT.

The chain carries TRBV10-3 and TRBJ2-7; 11 nucleotides agree with TRBD1. The germline CDR1 and CDR2 sequences are ENHRY and SYGVKD. The J segment lost 1 base and the V segment lost 7 bases, leaving 3 bases of the junction unmatched. The CDR3 extends over 14 amino acids. The CDR3 DNA is TGTGCCATCAAGCGGGACAGGGGGTCCTACGAGCAGTACTTC. Its protein is CAIKRDRGSYEQYF.

This rearrangement joins TRBV7-2 to TRBJ1-2, with D unclear. CDR1 and CDR2 (germline): SGHTA, FQGNSA. Between the trimmed V and J ends, which lost 1 base and 4 bases, there was a span of 13 bases. The CDR3 contains 15 residues. The CDR3 coding sequence is TGTGCCAGCAGCTTAGAAAGGTTGGGAGTCTATGGCTACACCTTC. Translated: CASSLERLGVYGYTF.

The rearrangement joins TRBV2 to TRBJ2-7, with TRBD1 matching 8 bases. Per germline, CDR1 SNHLY and CDR2 FYNNEI. This CDR3 comprises 15 residues. The trim removed 7 bases at V and 3 bases at J, leaving 11 bases unmatched. The CDR3 spells CASIPPDRVIYEQYF. The CDR3 DNA is TGTGCCAGCATCCCCCCGGACAGGGTAATCTACGAGCAGTACTTC.

V and J are TRBV19 and TRBJ1-5, with a tentative D call TRBD1 (6 bases). The germline gives CDR1 LNHDA, CDR2 SQIVND (reference sequence). V was pared by 2 bases and J by 9 bases, with 23 bases between. This CDR3 is 17 amino acids long. CDR3 sequence (DNA): TGTGCCAGTAGTATAATAAGTTCGGCATTACAGGGTTGGCCCCAGCATTTT. Translating gives CASSIISSALQGWPQHF.

Only one count was recorded for this clone. The V gene is TRBV6-6, the J gene TRBJ1-2, with 8 bases lining up with TRBD1. The germline V gene encodes CDR1 MNHNY and CDR2 SVGAGI (reference sequence). This CDR3 comprises 13 residues. V dropped 5 bases and J dropped 5; count of bases not matched to a gene: 4. CDR3 nucleotide sequence: TGTGCCAGCAGTAATAGACAGGGGTATGGCTACACCTTC. Protein sequence: CASSNRQGYGYTF.

The rearrangement joins TRBV4-1 to TRBJ1-1; D not resolved. The germline V and J ends were trimmed by 0 bases and 4 bases, with 6 bases remaining between them. CDR1 is MGHRA and CDR2 is YSYEKL in the germline V gene. The CDR3 is 13 residues long. This chain's CDR3 is CASSQDAGTEAFF. For the CDR3, the DNA is TGCGCCAGCAGCCAAGACGCGGGCACTGAAGCTTTCTTT.

This rearrangement joins TRBV12-3 or TRBV12-4 to TRBJ1-4; possibly TRBD1 for D (5 bases). CDR3 length equals 11 residues. Deletions cut 6 bases from V and 10 bases from J, with 9 bases between. CDR3 residues: CASSLGGKLFF. CDR3 sequence (DNA): TGTGCCAGCAGCCTCGGGGGAAAACTGTTTTTT.

The genes are TRBV2 and TRBJ1-5, with D uncertain. Germline loops: CDR1 SNHLY, CDR2 FYNNEI. The CDR3 length is 15 residues. Between the trimmed V and J ends, which lost 6 bases and 0 bases, there was a span of 12 bases. The CDR3 protein is CASRADGYSNQPQHF. The CDR3 nucleotides read TGTGCCAGCAGAGCGGACGGATATAGCAATCAGCCCCAGCATTTT.

V usage is TRBV5-6 and J usage is TRBJ2-3, with 13 bases lining up with TRBD2. The CDR3 is 17 amino acids. The V segment lost 0 bases and the J segment 1 base; nucleotides outside the gene matches: 2. The germline V gene has CDR1 SGHDT and CDR2 YYEEEE. This CDR3 is CASSLAGTSGGTDTQYF. The CDR3 nucleotides are TGTGCCAGCAGCTTGGCGGGGACTAGCGGGGGCACAGATACGCAGTATTTT.

The genes are TRBV12-5 and TRBJ1-1; D gene uncertain. The V end was cut by 5 bases, the J end by 1 base, with 14 bases between. The CDR3 consists of 15 residues. Germline CDR1 reads LGHNT; CDR2 reads FRNRAP. Written as DNA, the CDR3 is TGTGCTAGTGGTATTAGACTGCTACGGAACACTGAAGCTTTCTTT. It yields the protein CASGIRLLRNTEAFF.

This chain joins TRBV6-6 and TRBJ1-2; the match to TRBD1 covers 7 bases. The CDR3 sequence is 17 residues long. Looked up from germline, CDR1 is MNHNY and CDR2 is SVGAGI (reference sequence). After removal of 5 bases from V and 3 bases from J, the junction contained 15 bases not matched to a gene. The chain's CDR3 is CASSPRDSTHRDYGYTF. CDR3 in DNA: TGTGCCAGCAGTCCCCGGGACAGCACCCATAGGGACTATGGCTACACCTTC.

The V call is TRBV10-2, the J call TRBJ1-1; unclear D gene. Germline CDR1 WSHSY, CDR2 SAAADI. V lost 5 bases to trimming and J lost 7 bases, with 8 bases between them. The CDR3 length is 11 residues. In DNA form, the CDR3 reads TGCGCCAGCAGTATCCAGTATGAAGCTTTCTTT. It translates to CASSIQYEAFF.

The gene calls are TRBV5-6 and TRBJ1-1; TRBD1 is a possible D gene (6 bases). Trimming pared 0 bases from V and 4 bases from J, leaving 10 bases between. CDR3 length: 14 amino acids. Germline V gene sequence: CDR1 SGHDT, CDR2 YYEEEE. CDR3 sequence reads: CASSLVRGGTEAFF. CDR3 DNA: TGTGCCAGCAGCTTGGTACGAGGGGGCACTGAAGCTTTCTTT.

This chain connects TRBV4-1 to TRBJ2-3; D remains ambiguous. The germline V gene has CDR1 MGHRA and CDR2 YSYEKL. V lost 1 base, J lost 2 bases, and 7 bases lay in between. The CDR3 has 14 residues. The DNA of the CDR3 is TGCGCCAGCAGCCAAGTCTATATCACAGATACGCAGTATTTT. Translation gives CASSQVYITDTQYF.

The rearrangement links TRBV5-8 to TRBJ1-1; no firm D call. V was clipped by 3 bases and J by 8 bases, with 14 bases between them. The CDR3 runs 13 residues. The germline V gene has CDR1 SGHTS and CDR2 YDEGEE. CDR3 amino acids: CASSSRPTSEAFF. In DNA, the CDR3 is TGTGCCAGCAGCTCGCGCCCTACGTCCGAAGCTTTCTTT.